There are a few counts of the clone carrying this T cell receptor (beta chain). Its matching antigen is unknown. This entry is derived from a study of cytotoxic CD8 clonotypes in ibrutinib-treated CLL. Study-wide context: The cohort had over nine relapsed/refractory and approximately 15 treatment-naive patients, 17 IGHV unmutated. There were, on average, approximately 260,000 productive templates and tens of thousands of productive rearrangements per sample. Study-level results: Lymph node repertoires were not studied, and sampling times were unmatched. Public clonotypes, an uncommon group, contracted or remained stable on treatment.

The CDR3 is 11 residues long. Germline lookup yields CDR1 MNHNS and CDR2 SASEGT. The V gene lost 2 bases and the J gene lost 9 bases, with 5 bases spanning the gap. Clones were read by immunoSEQ multiplex PCR, and TCRdb kept only the in-frame ones, dropping some. The sample includes about 50,000 clones, around three fifths of them seen just once. The specimen comprised PBMCs, sampled after 24 months of ibrutinib treatment. V and J are TRBV6-1 and TRBJ2-4, with D unclear. The TCR sequence derives from a human donor with chronic lymphocytic leukemia. For the CDR3, the DNA is TGTGCCAGCAGTGAATCCGTCATTCAGTACTTC. Translation: CASSESVIQYF.